The T cell receptor beta chain under discussion was sequenced for a study of technical replicates of blood from a few donors. Some clones are missing from TCRdb's copy, which holds only in-frame ones; the method was immunoSEQ multiplex PCR. The table records over 55,000 clones, around 86% of them present only once. This clone was observed a single time. The sample was PBMCs. The origin of this receptor is a human donor in good health. Some clones in this sample may be carry-over from other donors' samples.

CDR3 amino acids: CASSQDKAYGGTQYF. The CDR3 nucleotides read TGTGCCAGCAGCCAAGACAAGGCCTATGGAGGGACCCAGTACTTC. The chain carries TRBV14 and TRBJ2-5, with D maybe TRBD2 (5 bases). Germline CDR1 is SGHDN and CDR2 is FVKESK. The length of the CDR3 is 15 residues. The V end lost 0 bases, the J end lost 7 bases, and 15 bases lay between the germline ends.